This TCR beta chain comes out of a study of blood T cells in healthy people across ages. Study conclusions and caveats: Shifts in expanded clonotypes may have been confounded by donor CMV status, which was unknown.

V dropped 4 bases and J dropped 8 bases, with 11 bases sitting between them. The CDR3 is 12 amino acids. With a J-beta primer mix and a sample-barcoded 5' primer, a second PCR ran 7 to 11 cycles. TCRdb reprocessed the 5' RACE reads via MiXCR and lists one record per CDR3 protein. The sample has about 780,000 distinct CDR3 sequences; around a quarter are singletons. Per sample, extraction of total RNA gave at least 5.5 micrograms in every case. Of note for this clonotype: Antigen specificity is unknown.

The same data also contributed to another study, on T cells of mothers and their children.

Material for sequencing was blood. V usage is TRBV12-3 or TRBV12-4 and J usage is TRBJ1-2; the D is unclear. This clonotype originated in a boy under 18 in good health. The CDR3 loop is CASSSTLWGYTF. DNA for the CDR3: TGTGCCAGCAGTTCCACACTTTGGGGCTACACCTTC.